This T cell receptor beta chain was sequenced during a study of T-cell reconstitution after alpha-beta-depleted transplantation in children. Researchers prepared the TCRbeta library using unique molecular identifiers, the study reports. TCRdb fed the PCR reads into MiXCR, producing one record per CDR3 protein. The sample includes 400,000 to 450,000 distinct CDR3 sequences, 43% of them seen just once. Study observations and caveats: At day 60, the high TCRbeta diversity found in some patients originated from recipient T cells and thymic progenitors that had survived. Where alpha-beta T cells came from about two months after transplant was reportedly several hundred expanded graft clones.

The germline V gene encodes CDR1 KGHSH and CDR2 LQKENI. The J segment lost 6 bases and the V segment lost 3 bases, leaving 8 bases of the junction unmatched. The CDR3 loop spans 15 amino acids. This clonotype was seen only a few times. No antigen is known for it. The origin of this receptor is a girl aged 2 to 9 with aplastic anemia, due to receive a stem cell transplant. The chain has TRBV18 and TRBJ2-7; TRBD1 agrees at 10 bases. The specimen comprised PBMCs, sampled before TCRalphabeta/CD19-depleted stem cell transplant. The CDR3 protein is CASSPGQGKLSEQYF. In nucleotides, the CDR3 is TGTGCCAGCTCACCGGGACAGGGGAAATTAAGCGAGCAGTACTTC.